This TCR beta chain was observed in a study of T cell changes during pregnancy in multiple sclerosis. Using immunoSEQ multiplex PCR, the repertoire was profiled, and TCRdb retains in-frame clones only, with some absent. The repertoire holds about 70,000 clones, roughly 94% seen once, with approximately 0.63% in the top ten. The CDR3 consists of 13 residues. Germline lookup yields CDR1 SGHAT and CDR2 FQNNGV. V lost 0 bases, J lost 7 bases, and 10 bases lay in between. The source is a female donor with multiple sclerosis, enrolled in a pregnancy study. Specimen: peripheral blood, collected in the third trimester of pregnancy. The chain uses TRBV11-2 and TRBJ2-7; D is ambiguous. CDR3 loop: CASSLDRQAEQYF. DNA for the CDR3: TGTGCCAGCAGCTTAGATCGGCAGGCAGAGCAGTACTTC.